The present T cell receptor beta chain was sequenced within a study of T cell repertoires in cytomegalovirus infection. Study-wide findings and caveats: In two of eight donors, the top clonotype was HLA-C-restricted CMV-specific.

On this clonotype: Antigen specificity is unknown.

TCRdb recomputed calls from the reads with MiXCR, one row per CDR3 protein. The data hold around 330,000 distinct CDR3 sequences, with around a sixth observed a single time. The CDR3 spans 17 residues. With 5 bases clipped from V and 5 bases from J, the junction kept 18 bases outside the gene matches. Germline V gives CDR1 DFQATT, CDR2 SNEGSKA (reference sequence). What was sequenced was PBMCs. The receptor comes from a human donor in good health (CMV status not recorded). Some clones in this sample may be carry-over from other donors' samples. The chain couples TRBV20-1 to TRBJ1-2; 9 bases are a match to TRBD1. The CDR3 sequence is CSAPKSRDRAGGYGYTF. The CDR3 DNA sequence: TGCAGTGCTCCAAAGTCCCGGGACAGGGCAGGCGGTTATGGCTACACCTTC.